The T cell receptor (beta chain) described here comes from a study of cytomegalovirus exposure and HLA in healthy donors (dated by TCRdb to 2016 to 2017). Some background on the complete study: In an earlier analysis of around 540 of the donors, 276 Gb of sequence data and about 110 million unique TCR beta sequences from roughly 180 million T cells were reported. The study combined high-throughput TCR immunosequencing, statistical association of individual TCRs with disease status, and machine learning to predict cytomegalovirus infection status. A later genetic analysis used genome-wide SNP genotypes for about 65% of the roughly 700 donors, treating that subset as a discovery cohort. Among about 390 genotyped donors of the cohort, an average of approximately 240,000 unique TCR beta nucleotide sequences were sequenced per donor, 15% to 20% of them non-productive. Roughly five DR-DQ haplotypes were treated as single units for association and clustering because of strong linkage in the cohort. Typing coverage differed by locus: A, B, C, DRB1 and DQB1 were typed in roughly 629-640 donors, DQA1 in about 550, DPA1 in some 600, and DPB1 in about 450. All discovery cohort repertoires had been generated on a single sequencing platform. In the later analysis, no new phenotypic data were used to find candidate immune exposures; instead, reliance was placed on TCR beta sequences and their occurrence across donors. To study patterns of TCR occurrence, a later analysis re-analyzed previously published TCR beta repertoires from under 750 donors and added high-resolution HLA genotyping. The study aimed to test whether cataloging public T cell receptors could reveal signatures of past pathogen exposure. Using immunosequencing, the study profiled T cell repertoires from 550 to 750 subjects and related those repertoires to cytomegalovirus serostatus. Besides the first cohort of around 700 subjects, a separate validation cohort made up of some 110 different subjects was used. To decide whether each TCR beta V gene segment behaved as functional or pseudogenic, an earlier analysis of over 500 of the donors relied on high-throughput TCR beta sequencing. Among the roughly 400 genotyped donors, 75% to 90% belonged to the genetic ancestry cluster associated with self-reported Caucasian donors. Roughly 290 gigabases of sequencing data and around 80 million unique TCR sequences made up an early release that covered around 640 HLA-typed donors. Donor age, sex, ethnicity and CMV serostatus were collected together with the repertoire data. HLA typing covered class I and class II loci at four-digit resolution.

Library preparation used the immunoSEQ multiplex PCR assay. For the multiplex PCR, a mixture combining 60 forward primers for TCR Vbeta segments and 13 reverse primers for TCR Jbeta segments was used. The CDR3 region of rearranged TCR beta genes was amplified from genomic DNA by a multiplex PCR assay. On the Illumina HiSeq System, the amplified TCR beta libraries were sequenced as 87-base-pair reads. For the original study's pipeline: A later analysis counted about 82 million unique TCR beta chains across the roughly 700 repertoires, and 9.5 million to 11 million of these chains were shared by at least two donors. A nearest-neighbor algorithm error-corrected the raw reads and collapsed the reads into unique sequences, merging closely related sequences to remove PCR and sequencing errors. V, D and J gene segments were assigned by aligning CDR3 sequences to IMGT reference sequences. For a sequence to be retained, at least a six-nucleotide match to both a V gene segment and a J gene segment was required. Rearrangements were called productive when the CDR3 lacked stop codons and stayed in frame with V and J; all others were non-productive. Following IMGT convention, CDR3 was defined as the stretch from the second conserved V-encoded cysteine to the conserved J-encoded phenylalanine. The earlier analysis of about 640 of the donors excluded any sequence lacking an unambiguous match to a single V gene segment. In an earlier analysis of around 600 of the donors, V segments were called functional above 56.7% productive rearrangements and were called segregating when the between-donor standard deviation exceeded 5%. A statistical classification framework was built to diagnose cytomegalovirus status from the catalog of TCR beta chain sequences. V and J gene assignment, in a later analysis, came from comparing TCR nucleotide sequences with IMGT/GENE-DB human TR gene sequences. The TCRdist pipeline was used in a later analysis to assign CDR3 sequences and most-parsimonious VDJ recombination scenarios. A later analysis defined each TCR beta chain by its CDR3 amino acid sequence plus V-gene family, and excluded reads lacking a unique V-gene family. A later analysis removed over 500 highly shared, low-generation-probability nucleotide sequences to deal with suspected cross-contamination and a sequencing artifact. In a later analysis, a clonal expansion index for each public chain was calculated from normalized within-repertoire ranks of inferred template counts. In a later analysis, generation probabilities were computed using a VDJ recombination model fitted to out-of-frame rearrangements, and the results were checked against IGoR. A later analysis scored TCR-TCR, TCR-HLA and TCR-CMV co-occurrence with hypergeometric tests, applying a repertoire-size bias correction to TCR pairs. In a later analysis, false discovery rates were estimated by permuting HLA or CMV assignments 20 times. In a later analysis, co-occurring TCRs were grouped with DBSCAN, and TCRdist sequence similarity was added when clustering was performed within HLA-allele-positive subsets. Repertoires with fewer than 30,000 or more than 120,000 public chains were left out of co-occurrence clustering, as were a few repertoires with anomalous nucleotide sharing. TCRdb retrieved this table from immuneACCESS and kept in-frame rearrangements only. Not all clones are present; in checked studies, unresolved V genes account for under half, and no reason is known for the remainder. Clone size and the V and J calls come from that table; the DNA yielded D and trimming. The sample yields 150,000 to 160,000 clones; nearly 80% were counted once. The ten largest clonotypes hold around 13% of the sample.

This clone was counted only a few times. No antigen is known for it. Base-call qualities are not available, and no considerably larger clone is one nucleotide away. Findings and caveats that apply to the study as a whole: Compared with the roughly 710-donor mean, donors in an Asian-associated ancestry cluster had fewer N-insertions in productive TCRs, according to a later genetic analysis. An earlier analysis of approximately 590 of the donors showed that most TCR beta V segments appeared in productive rearrangements either about 90% or about 30% of the time, which broadly matched IMGT annotations. For the cohort, immune exposure information was limited to CMV serostatus. A cluster of highly shared sequence variants was judged likely to represent a technical artifact of the sequencing pipeline. Because HLA typing was missing for some donors at each locus, association tests included only the typed subset. Because the 87-base-pair reads could not distinguish some IMGT-functional V segments, including TRBV6-2 and TRBV6-3, those segments were excluded. A few of the identified cytomegalovirus-associated TCR beta chains were confirmed in vitro to be specific for cytomegalovirus antigens. The classifier was reported to diagnose cytomegalovirus status with high specificity and sensitivity in both the original cohort and the validation cohort. Correlated functional status among segregating V segments might be attributable to linkage disequilibrium, but an unknown experimental factor could not be ruled out. According to a later analysis, TCR association rates differed among HLA loci, with DRB1 alleles showing the most associated TCRs and HLA-C alleles showing the fewest. Because counts were too low, seventeen rarely observed V segments, including chromosome 9 orphons, were excluded from the earlier analysis of roughly 580 of the donors. In a later analysis, most CMV-associated TCR beta chains were found to appear HLA-restricted, with HLA associations seemingly driven largely by CMV exposure. Sequencing depth was assumed to be roughly uniform across donors in the presence/absence analyses, though that assumption may not hold. An association between a missense DCLRE1C variant and V-gene and J-gene trimming of TCR beta chains was found in a later genetic analysis and replicated in an independent cohort. The authors suggested that the approach could potentially be generalized to other disease states and immunological phenotypes. A total of 150 or so TCR beta chains were listed by the study as associated with cytomegalovirus. A further reported finding was that TCR beta sequences accurately predicted the HLA-A and HLA-B alleles for most subjects in the first cohort. In this cohort, only TCR beta chains were sequenced, and detectable features were limited by the absence of alpha or paired-chain data. In a later analysis, HLA-associated TCR beta chains were found to be more clonally expanded and to have lower generation probabilities than equally common non-associated chains. Strong co-occurrence of HLA alleles, especially DR and DQ, made assigning TCR associations to individual alleles difficult. In a later analysis, around 15,000 TCR beta sequences were associated with specific HLA alleles at a false discovery rate of 0.05. In a later analysis, several top co-occurrence clusters were reported to appear linked to parvovirus B19, influenza, CMV and Epstein-Barr virus. Across donors, most TCR sequences were observed very rarely, whereas some public TCRs were present in many individuals.

The germline V end is reduced by 3 bases and the J end by 3 bases; junction bases left unmatched: 6. The germline V gene specifies SGDLS as CDR1 and YYNGEE as CDR2. The CDR3, from cysteine to phenylalanine, totals 15 residues. Kept here is only the CDR3 DNA, which spans 45 bases and is read in frame from base 1. The cohort was made up of approximately 670 healthy bone marrow donors. All cohort members were sampled while nominally healthy, although unrecorded immune exposures were likely present. The donor tested CMV seropositive and was one of the 289 seropositive cohort members. A peripheral blood sample was provided by each donor, and peripheral blood mononuclear cells were used for TCR beta sequencing. The Qiagen DNeasy Blood Extraction Kit was used to extract genomic DNA from the blood cell samples.

The sequence joins TRBV9 to TRBJ1-2; 9 bases in the junction line up with TRBD1. Sequencing was done on a sample of PBMCs. The receptor's source is a man aged 30 to 39 in good health and CMV-seropositive. The base sequence is TGTGCCAGCAGCGCCCGGGACAGGGCTGACTATGGCTACACCTTC. It is translated as CASSARDRADYGYTF.